Shown below are 24 T cell receptor beta chains from a single sample sequenced in a study of T cells in Graves' hyperthyroidism and ophthalmopathy. What was amplified from RNA transcripts were TCR beta CDR3 regions. TCR CDR3 regions were first amplified by RT-PCR with HTBI primers. TCRdb recomputed calls from the multiplex PCR reads with MiXCR, one row per CDR3 protein. The repertoire holds around 350,000 distinct CDR3 sequences, over 15% seen once, with 3.7% in the top ten. Sequenced: blood. These receptors originate from a woman aged 18-29 years with Graves' hyperthyroidism.

The V call is TRBV4-1, the J call TRBJ1-5; a weak D match, TRBD1 (6 bases). V dropped 3 bases and J dropped 2 bases, with 14 bases sitting between them. Germline V CDR1 and CDR2: MGHRA, YSYEKL. The CDR3 consists of 16 residues. Written as DNA, the CDR3 is TGCGCCAGCAGCCAGCTCAGGGGAAGAGGCAATCAGCCCCAGCATTTT. It encodes CASSQLRGRGNQPQHF.

This clonotype was seen many times. This chain links TRBV7-3 with TRBJ1-2; D might be TRBD1 (5 bases). Trimming shortened V by 0 bases and J by 5 bases, and 13 bases separated the two germline ends. CDR1 is SGHTA and CDR2 is FQGTGA in the germline V gene. The CDR3 contains 15 residues. DNA of the CDR3: TGTGCCAGCAGCTTAACGGGTGGACAAGTTTATGGCTACACCTTC. It is translated as CASSLTGGQVYGYTF.

This clonotype was counted at least ten times. This rearrangement joins TRBV12-3 or TRBV12-4 to TRBJ2-7; possible D gene TRBD1, 6 bases. The CDR3 loop spans 13 amino acids. V lost 4 bases, J lost 3 bases, and 10 bases lay in between. The CDR3 sequence: CASSSTGFYEQYF. CDR3 in DNA: TGTGCCAGCAGTTCGACAGGTTTCTACGAGCAGTACTTC.

This clonotype was detected only once. This chain joins TRBV18 and TRBJ1-3, with a weak D call TRBD1 (5 bases). CDR3 length: 16 residues. CDR1 and CDR2 from the germline V gene are KGHSH and LQKENI. V lost 3 bases to trimming and J lost 0 bases, with 12 bases between them. CDR3 loop: CASSPLVGASGNTIYF. CDR3 nucleotide sequence: TGTGCCAGCTCACCGCTTGTTGGGGCCTCTGGAAACACCATATATTTT.

This clonotype was recorded at least ten times. The chain links TRBV4-1 to TRBJ1-2; 7 bases match TRBD1. Trimming cost V 0 bases and J 3 bases; bases outside gene matches: 4. The CDR3 contains 15 residues. Per germline, CDR1 MGHRA and CDR2 YSYEKL. The CDR3 nucleotides read TGCGCCAGCAGCCAAGATCCCCAGGGGGACTATGGCTACACCTTC. Residues: CASSQDPQGDYGYTF.

To note about this clonotype: A much larger clonotype is one base distant, so this may be a read error. The rearrangement links TRBV19 to TRBJ1-1; tentatively, D is TRBD1 (5 bases). This CDR3 contains 14 residues. The germline gives CDR1 LNHDA, CDR2 SQIVND (reference sequence). CDR3 amino acids: CVSRRTGKGTEAFF. As DNA, the CDR3 is TGTGTCAGTAGGCGAACAGGAAAGGGGACTGAAGCTTTCTTT.

There are many counts of this clonotype. The chain combines TRBV19 with TRBJ2-7; possibly TRBD1 or TRBD2 for D (6 bases each). CDR3 length: 14 residues. The germline CDR1 and CDR2 sequences are LNHDA and SQIVND (reference sequence). Trimming pared 5 bases from V and 2 bases from J, leaving 13 bases between. This CDR3 is CASSEGGLAYEQYF. CDR3 DNA sequence: TGTGCCAGTAGTGAGGGGGGCCTAGCCTACGAGCAGTACTTC.

The table lists this clonotype with many counts. The CDR3 coding sequence is TGTGCCAGCAGTGACGATGGGAGGGGATACGAGCAGTACTTC. This translates into CASSDDGRGYEQYF. J is TRBJ2-7 and V is TRBV2, with 7 bases fitting TRBD2. The length of the CDR3 is 14 residues. The V gene end was trimmed by 3 bases and the J gene end by 4 bases; junction bases not matched to a gene: 6. Germline CDR1 reads SNHLY; CDR2 reads FYNNEI.

This sequence joins TRBV12-3 or TRBV12-4 and TRBJ2-5, with D unresolved. The CDR3 spans 17 residues. The V and J ends lost 1 base and 5 bases respectively, with 20 bases between them. The CDR3 loop reads CASSLGYNVPLHETQYF. CDR3 in DNA: TGTGCCAGCAGTTTAGGGTATAACGTCCCCCTCCATGAGACCCAGTACTTC.

DNA for the CDR3: TGTGCCAGCAGTTATATGGGCAGGGATGCCTATGGCTACACCTTC. Translating gives CASSYMGRDAYGYTF. The chain uses TRBV6-5 and TRBJ1-2; the D gene is possibly TRBD1 (5 bases). Germline lookup yields CDR1 MNHEY and CDR2 SVGAGI. CDR3 length: 15 amino acids. V dropped 3 bases and J dropped 4 bases, with 15 bases sitting between them.

The chain is built from TRBV6-1 and TRBJ2-7; 12 nucleotides match TRBD1. The V gene's germline CDR1 is MNHNS and CDR2 SASEGT. This CDR3 spans 16 amino acids. V shed 9 bases, J shed 7 bases, and the junction held 16 bases outside the gene matches. The CDR3 region is CASKPGVGQGAREQYF. The CDR3 DNA sequence: TGTGCCAGTAAGCCCGGAGTGGGACAGGGGGCGCGGGAGCAGTACTTC.

At least ten counts were recorded for this clonotype. The V gene is TRBV10-3, the J gene TRBJ1-2, with TRBD1 as a possible D gene (5 bases). With 8 bases removed from V and 3 bases from J, the gap between germline ends came to 19 bases. The length of the CDR3 is 15 residues. Germline CDR1 and CDR2: ENHRY and SYGVKD. CDR3 loop: CAILRGLDGDYGYTF. The CDR3 DNA is TGTGCCATCCTTAGGGGACTGGACGGGGACTATGGCTACACCTTC.

Many counts were recorded for this clonotype. The chain has TRBV20-1 and TRBJ1-5; perhaps TRBD1 as D (5 bases). Germline CDR1 reads DFQATT; CDR2 reads SNEGSKA (reference sequence). The CDR3 consists of 13 residues. V lost 5 bases and J lost 0, with 8 bases in between. In DNA form, the CDR3 reads TGCAGTGCTCCTAGGGGTAGCAATCAGCCCCAGCATTTT. Residues: CSAPRGSNQPQHF.

The sample holds a few counts of this clonotype. The genes are TRBV7-8 and TRBJ2-6; the D is unclear. V was shortened by 0 bases and J by 0 bases, with 9 bases between the two germline ends. The CDR3 is made up of 17 amino acids. Germline V CDR1 and CDR2: SGHVS, FQNEAQ. CDR3 nucleotides: TGTGCCAGCAGCTTAGCTGCAGTTCTCTCTGGGGCCAACGTCCTGACTTTC. It yields the protein CASSLAAVLSGANVLTF.

This clonotype has ten or more counts. The chain combines TRBV7-2 with TRBJ1-2; D ambiguous. V was cut by 1 base and J by 7 bases, with 13 bases left in between. CDR3 length: 14 amino acids. The germline CDR1 and CDR2 sequences are SGHTA and FQGNSA. CDR3 DNA: TGTGCCAGCAGCTTAGATGTATATAGGGTTGGCTACACCTTC. As protein: CASSLDVYRVGYTF.

This clonotype was recorded a few times. The chain has TRBV5-6 and TRBJ2-1; TRBD2 matches 7 bases. Germline CDR1 SGHDT, CDR2 YYEEEE. CDR3 size: 14 residues. Losses at the gene ends were 0 bases for V and 10 bases for J; bases not matched to a gene: 7. CDR3 loop: CASSLVRTGGEQFF. The CDR3 DNA reads TGTGCCAGCAGCTTGGTAAGAACCGGGGGGGAGCAGTTCTTC. Together with reference TRBV5-6 and TRBJ2-1, the CDR3 gives the full variable domain: DAGVTQSPTHLIKTRGQQVTLRCSPKSGHDTVSWYQQALGQGPQFIFQYYEEEERQRGNFPDRFSGHQFPNYSSELNVNALLLGDSALYLCASSLVRTGGEQFFGPGTRLTVL.

The chain links TRBV5-1 to TRBJ2-5; 8 bases map to TRBD1. The CDR3 has 14 amino acids. The trim removed 5 bases at V and 4 bases at J, leaving 7 bases unmatched. Germline V lookup: CDR1 SGHRS, CDR2 YFSETQ. CDR3 sequence (DNA): TGCGCCAGCAGGCGAGACAGGGGAACAGAGACCCAGTACTTC. Its protein is CASRRDRGTETQYF. Variable domain in full (rest from reference TRBV5-1 and TRBJ2-5): KAGVTQTPRYLIKTRGQQVTLSCSPISGHRSVSWYQQTPGQGLQFLFEYFSETQRNKGNFPGRFSGRQFSNSRSEMNVSTLELGDSALYLCASRRDRGTETQYFGPGTRLLVL.

This clonotype appeared many times. CDR3 residues: CAWNLGYGYTF. DNA of the CDR3: TGTGCCTGGAACCTTGGCTATGGCTACACCTTC. The chain combines TRBV30 with TRBJ1-2; D gene unclear. Germline V lookup: CDR1 GTSNPN, CDR2 SVGIG (reference sequence). V was shortened by 4 bases and J by 4 bases, with 7 bases between the two germline ends. There are 11 residues in the CDR3.

The rearrangement links TRBV12-3 or TRBV12-4 to TRBJ2-7, with D tentatively TRBD1 (6 bases). The V end was cut by 4 bases, the J end by 0 bases, with 16 bases between. The CDR3 loop spans 16 amino acids. The DNA of the CDR3 is TGTGCCAGCAGTTCCCGGAGGACAGAGAGCTCCTACGAGCAGTACTTC. Translating it yields CASSSRRTESSYEQYF.

This clonotype came up many times. The chain joins TRBV28 to TRBJ2-7; 12 nucleotides line up with TRBD2. The CDR3 contains 16 residues. The J segment lost 2 bases and the V segment lost 4 bases, leaving 6 bases of the junction unmatched. Looked up from germline, CDR1 is MDHEN and CDR2 is SYDVKM. The CDR3 spells CASSWTSGVSTYEQYF. CDR3 coding DNA: TGTGCCAGCAGTTGGACTAGCGGGGTATCTACCTACGAGCAGTACTTC. Complete variable domain (other parts from reference TRBV28 and TRBJ2-7): DVKVTQSSRYLVKRTGEKVFLECVQDMDHENMFWYRQDPGLGLRLIYFSYDVKMKEKGDIPEGYSVSREKKERFSLILESASTNQTSMYLCASSWTSGVSTYEQYFGPGTRLTVT.

The rearrangement links TRBV10-3 to TRBJ1-5; 7 nucleotides agree with TRBD1. CDR3 size: 16 residues. Germline CDR1 ENHRY, CDR2 SYGVKD. The V segment lost 4 bases and the J segment 0 bases; nucleotides outside the gene matches: 6. CDR3 DNA sequence: TGTGCCATCAGTGGGGAGGGACAGACTAGCAATCAGCCCCAGCATTTT. Translated: CAISGEGQTSNQPQHF.

In its sample, this clonotype was seen many times. This chain links TRBV6-1 with TRBJ2-2, with D perhaps TRBD1 (5 bases). The CDR3 is 15 residues long. V lost 8 bases, J lost 5 bases, and 18 bases lay in between. CDR1 is MNHNS, CDR2 SASEGT, per germline. Here the CDR3 DNA reads TGTGCCAGCTTCAGCCCGGGCAGGGCGACCGGGGAGCTGTTTTTT. Amino acid sequence: CASFSPGRATGELFF.

This clonotype has at least ten counts. The chain employs TRBV15 and TRBJ2-7; D may be TRBD2 (6 bases). This CDR3 is 19 amino acids long. V lost 5 bases and J lost 2, with 28 bases in between. CDR1 is LNHNV and CDR2 is YYDKDF in the germline V gene (reference sequence). The CDR3 reads CATSLLPGLFSSPTYEQYF. The CDR3 DNA follows: TGTGCCACCAGCTTGTTACCGGGACTTTTCTCCTCACCTACCTACGAGCAGTACTTC.

This clonotype was found many times. J is TRBJ1-5 and V is TRBV3-1; D ambiguous. The CDR3 sequence is 14 residues long. V was cut by 3 bases and J by 0 bases, with 6 bases left in between. Germline lookup yields CDR1 LGHDT and CDR2 YNNKEL (reference sequence). Here the CDR3 DNA reads TGTGCCAGCAGCCAGGCGGATAGCAATCAGCCCCAGCATTTT. Amino acid sequence: CASSQADSNQPQHF. Based on the CDR3 plus reference TRBV3-1 and TRBJ1-5, the full variable domain is DTAVSQTPKYLVTQMGNDKSIKCEQNLGHDTMYWYKQDSKKFLKIMFSYNNKELIINETVPNRFSPKSPDKAHLNLHINSLELGDSAVYFCASSQADSNQPQHFGDGTRLSIL.